Shown below are 7 T cell receptor beta chains from a single sample sequenced in a study of cytomegalovirus exposure and HLA in healthy donors. The PCR employed 60 Vbeta primers together with 13 Jbeta primers. TCRdb's table, derived via immunoSEQ multiplex PCR, lists solely in-frame clones and lacks some. The data contain approximately 260,000 clones, approximately 91% of them seen just once; the ten biggest clones take up about 1.8%. Specimen: PBMCs. These receptors were collected from a girl aged 2-10 years in good health and CMV-seronegative.

The chain employs TRBV5-1 and TRBJ2-5; 7 bases are shared with TRBD1. This CDR3 is built from 14 residues. V trimming: 2 bases; J trimming: 0 bases; junction bases outside the gene matches: 1. Germline lookup yields CDR1 SGHRS and CDR2 YFSETQ. Here the CDR3 DNA reads TGCGCCAGCAGCTTCAGGGGGTACCAAGAGACCCAGTACTTC. This encodes CASSFRGYQETQYF.

In regard to this clone: Within the sample, other DNA sequences also encode this same CDR3. The V and J genes are TRBV19 and TRBJ2-5; the D gene is possibly TRBD1 (7 bases). Trimming shortened V by 2 bases and J by 4 bases, and 14 bases separated the two germline ends. The CDR3 runs 15 residues. CDR1 and CDR2 from the germline V gene are LNHDA and SQIVND (reference sequence). CDR3 nucleotide sequence: TGTGCCAGTAGTATAAGGAGGGGGCTGGGAGAGACCCAGTACTTC. Its translation is CASSIRRGLGETQYF.

The J gene is TRBJ2-5, the V gene TRBV2; 11 bases match TRBD2. The CDR3 runs 15 residues. CDR1 and CDR2 from the germline V gene are SNHLY and FYNNEI. The trim removed 6 bases at V and 5 bases at J, leaving 8 bases unmatched. The CDR3 coding sequence is TGTGCCAGCAGGGGACTAGCGGCGCTCGTGGAGACCCAGTACTTC. Residues: CASRGLAALVETQYF.

This clone appeared once. V gene TRBV6-1 combines with J gene TRBJ2-1, with 7 bases aligning to TRBD1. V shed 3 bases and J 0 bases; nucleotides not matched to a gene: 2. CDR3 length: 15 amino acids. Looked up from germline, CDR1 is MNHNS and CDR2 is SASEGT. The chain's CDR3 is CASSDRGSSYNEQFF. CDR3 nucleotide sequence: TGTGCCAGCAGTGACAGGGGGAGCTCCTACAATGAGCAGTTCTTC.

V gene TRBV6-1 combines with J gene TRBJ1-5; a weak D match, TRBD1 (5 bases). Germline CDR1 MNHNS, CDR2 SASEGT. The CDR3 has 14 amino acids. V lost 7 bases and J 5 bases, leaving 15 bases between the germline ends. The CDR3 bases are TGTGCCAGCACCGGCGCGCAGGGTGATCAGCCCCAGCATTTT. Residues: CASTGAQGDQPQHF.

The chain employs TRBV18 and TRBJ2-3, with D maybe TRBD1 (5 bases). Between the trimmed V and J ends, which lost 3 bases and 5 bases, there was a span of 12 bases. This CDR3 comprises 14 residues. Germline V lookup: CDR1 KGHSH, CDR2 LQKENI. CDR3 bases: TGTGCCAGCTCACCCCCAGGGTTGGGAGATACGCAGTATTTT. This sequence encodes CASSPPGLGDTQYF. The full variable domain, its missing parts supplied by reference TRBV18 and TRBJ2-3, is NAGVMQNPRHLVRRRGQEARLRCSPMKGHSHVYWYRQLPEEGLKFMVYLQKENIIDESGMPKERFSAEFPKEGPSILRIQQVVRGDSAAYFCASSPPGLGDTQYFGPGTRLTVL.

This chain joins TRBV14 and TRBJ2-7, with 8 bases aligning to TRBD2. Trimming cost V 4 bases and J 1 base; bases outside gene matches: 6. This CDR3 is built from 15 residues. Germline-derived CDR1 and CDR2 are SGHDN and FVKESK. CDR3 sequence reads: CASSPPGLESYEQYF. DNA of the CDR3: TGTGCCAGCAGCCCACCGGGACTAGAGTCCTACGAGCAGTACTTC.